The table lists the clone carrying this T cell receptor (beta chain) with many counts. With the read ending 3 residues before the CDR3 end, the germline J gene is used to fill in that end. Assay used: immunoSEQ multiplex PCR; TCRdb lists only in-frame clones, some missing. The sample yields 50,000 to 60,000 clones, without any singletons. The sample comes from a study of T cell clonality in common variable immunodeficiency. The CDR3 spans 14 residues. Trimming at V came to 6 bases and at J to 1 base, leaving 4 bases not matched to a gene. The germline V gene encodes CDR1 MNHEY and CDR2 SVGEGT. V is TRBV6-2 or TRBV6-3 and J is TRBJ2-5; 8 positions match TRBD2. The receptor was isolated from a person aged 18 to 75 in good health. Sequencing was performed on peripheral blood mononuclear cells. The CDR3 region is CASSRGGTQETQYF. CDR3 DNA (partial): TGTGCCAGCAGCCGCGGGGGGACCCAAGAGACC.